One and the same sample provided the 15 T cell receptor beta chains below, sequenced in a study of CD8+ T cells in alopecia areata. Extracted RNA was reverse transcribed into cDNA, the sequencing template. Method: immunoSEQ multiplex PCR; TCRdb's copy keeps in-frame clones and lacks some. The sample records some 100,000 clones, around two fifths being singletons. The sequencing sample was made of CD4+ T cells sorted from blood. These receptors all come from a human donor with alopecia areata.

This clone was counted a few times. The sample holds other DNA sequences that translate to the same CDR3. The chain carries TRBV29-1 and TRBJ2-1, with TRBD2 matching 10 bases. Germline V lookup: CDR1 SQVTM, CDR2 ANQGSEA. The CDR3 runs 14 residues. Losses at the gene ends were 3 bases for V and 7 bases for J; bases not matched to a gene: 6. As DNA, the CDR3 is TGCAGCGTTGACAGCGGGAGGGGTGTAAATGAGCAGTTCTTC. It encodes CSVDSGRGVNEQFF.

As concerns this clone: The sample holds other DNA sequences that translate to the same CDR3. The CDR3 loop reads CASSLDRGTEAFF. The CDR3 nucleotides are TGTGCCAGCAGCTTAGACAGGGGGACTGAAGCTTTCTTT. The rearrangement joins TRBV7-2 to TRBJ1-1; 8 bases are a match to TRBD1. This CDR3 has 13 residues. Germline CDR1 and CDR2: SGHTA and FQGNSA. The trim removed 1 base at V and 5 bases at J, leaving 0 bases unmatched.

In this sample, this clone turned up once. The J gene is TRBJ2-1, the V gene TRBV30, with TRBD1 as a possible D gene (5 bases). This CDR3 is built from 14 residues. Germline V CDR1 and CDR2: GTSNPN, SVGIG (reference sequence). The V end lost 0 bases, the J end lost 4 bases, and 10 bases lay between the germline ends. CDR3 region: CAWSVGVPYNEQFF. The CDR3 DNA reads as TGTGCCTGGAGTGTAGGGGTCCCATACAATGAGCAGTTCTTC. The variable domain in full, completed from reference TRBV30 and TRBJ2-1, reads SQTIHQWPATLVQPVGSPLSLECTVEGTSNPNLYWYRQAAGRGLQLLFYSVGIGQISSEVPQNLSASRPQDRQFILSSKKLLLSDSGFYLCAWSVGVPYNEQFFGPGTRLTVL.

CDR3 nucleotides: TGTGCCAGCGATCGGGAGGGCCTTGGTACGCAGTATTTT. This encodes CASDREGLGTQYF. The chain joins TRBV7-8 to TRBJ2-3; TRBD2 matches 8 bases. The CDR3 length is 13 residues. V gave up 8 bases and J gave up 8 bases; unmatched junction bases: 9. Germline V gene sequence: CDR1 SGHVS, CDR2 FQNEAQ.

The rearrangement joins TRBV27 to TRBJ2-7; 10 bases are shared with TRBD1. Germline CDR1 is MNHEY and CDR2 is SMNVEV (reference sequence). V shed 4 bases and J 6 bases; nucleotides not matched to a gene: 6. The CDR3 runs 14 residues. The CDR3 region has the DNA TGTGCCAGCAGTTCCTCCGGGACAGGGGTCGAGCAGTACTTC. Its protein product is CASSSSGTGVEQYF.

This clone was counted only a few times. The rearrangement uses TRBV7-2 and TRBJ2-7; TRBD2 might be the D (7 bases). Germline CDR1 SGHTA, CDR2 FQGNSA. CDR3 length: 16 amino acids. The V and J ends lost 5 bases and 2 bases respectively, with 19 bases between them. In DNA form, the CDR3 reads TGTGCCAGCAGCCCCCAAAGGGGGGGAGGGCCCTACGAGCAGTACTTC. Its protein product is CASSPQRGGGPYEQYF.

V gene TRBV9 combines with J gene TRBJ2-1; D is uncertain. Trimming took off 4 bases at V and 5 bases at J, with 4 bases between the two ends. This CDR3 comprises 11 residues. CDR1 is SGDLS, CDR2 YYNGEE, per germline. CDR3 region: CASSYNNEQFF. CDR3 nucleotides: TGTGCCAGCAGCTACAACAATGAGCAGTTCTTC. The full variable domain, rest sourced from reference TRBV9 and TRBJ2-1, is DSGVTQTPKHLITATGQRVTLRCSPRSGDLSVYWYQQSLDQGLQFLIQYYNGEERAKGNILERFSAQQFPDLHSELNLSSLELGDSALYFCASSYNNEQFFGPGTRLTVL.

This clone has only a few counts. The chain combines TRBV6-5 with TRBJ2-5, with D perhaps given as TRBD1 or TRBD2 (5 bases each). In germline, CDR1 is MNHEY, CDR2 SVGAGI. Trimming stripped 10 bases from V and 9 bases from J, with 24 bases between. The CDR3 totals 14 residues. The CDR3 region is CATAPSQGVPAQYF. DNA of the CDR3: TGTGCCACCGCACCTTCCCAGGGAGTACCCGCCCAGTACTTC.

This clone was counted a few times. This chain joins TRBV29-1 and TRBJ2-4; TRBD1 matches 8 bases. CDR3 size: 16 residues. Germline V gene data show CDR1 as SQVTM and CDR2 as ANQGSEA. After removal of 5 bases from V and 3 bases from J, the junction contained 12 bases not matched to a gene. The CDR3 sequence is CSVSQQPGTGKNIQYF. CDR3 DNA sequence: TGCAGCGTTTCCCAGCAGCCCGGGACAGGCAAAAACATTCAGTACTTC.

This clone has only a few counts. The chain carries TRBV2 and TRBJ2-6; unclear D gene. Germline-derived CDR1 and CDR2 are SNHLY and FYNNEI. CDR3 length: 16 residues. Trimming took off 6 bases at V and 0 bases at J, with 12 bases between the two ends. The CDR3 DNA is TGTGCCAGCAGGTCCGGTACCAGCTCTGGGGCCAACGTCCTGACTTTC. It codes for CASRSGTSSGANVLTF.

The chain employs TRBV19 and TRBJ1-5; TRBD1 might be the D (6 bases). The CDR3 runs to 13 residues. Between the trimmed V and J ends, which lost 4 bases and 4 bases, there was a span of 8 bases. Germline values: CDR1 LNHDA, CDR2 SQIVND (reference sequence). The CDR3 region is CASSTDRNQPQHF. The CDR3 DNA reads as TGTGCCAGTAGTACCGACAGGAATCAGCCCCAGCATTTT.

This clone has more than one count but fewer than ten. The rearrangement uses TRBV29-1 and TRBJ1-1; D not certain. The CDR3 extends over 13 amino acids. The ends were cut back, 7 bases at V and 0 bases at J, with 12 bases in the middle. Germline assignment: CDR1 SQVTM and CDR2 ANQGSEA. The CDR3 DNA is TGCAGCGGTATGATCACCTTGAACACTGAAGCTTTCTTT. Its translation: CSGMITLNTEAFF.

The J gene is TRBJ2-2, the V gene TRBV4-3, with 9 positions matching TRBD2. This CDR3 has 15 residues. Germline CDR1 reads LGHNA; CDR2 reads YSLEER. V lost 0 bases to trimming and J lost 8 bases; unmatched junction nucleotides: 4. The CDR3, as DNA: TGCGCCAGCAGCCAAGAGGGACTAGCACGAGGGGAGCTGTTTTTT. Its protein product is CASSQEGLARGELFF.

The rearrangement links TRBV6-6 to TRBJ1-2; no clear D gene. V shed 2 bases and J shed 3 bases, with 7 bases lying between them. This CDR3 region has 13 residues. In germline, CDR1 is MNHNY, CDR2 SVGAGI (reference sequence). CDR3: CASSYDGDYGYTF. The CDR3 coding sequence is TGTGCCAGCAGTTACGATGGGGACTATGGCTACACCTTC.

V is TRBV7-2 and J is TRBJ1-2; 9 bases fit TRBD1. The V segment lost 3 bases and the J segment 3 bases; nucleotides outside the gene matches: 2. This CDR3 spans 14 amino acids. CDR1 SGHTA and CDR2 FQGNSA come from the germline V gene. Written as DNA, the CDR3 is TGTGCCAGCAGCTTGCGGGACAGGGACTATGGCTACACCTTC. Amino acid sequence: CASSLRDRDYGYTF.